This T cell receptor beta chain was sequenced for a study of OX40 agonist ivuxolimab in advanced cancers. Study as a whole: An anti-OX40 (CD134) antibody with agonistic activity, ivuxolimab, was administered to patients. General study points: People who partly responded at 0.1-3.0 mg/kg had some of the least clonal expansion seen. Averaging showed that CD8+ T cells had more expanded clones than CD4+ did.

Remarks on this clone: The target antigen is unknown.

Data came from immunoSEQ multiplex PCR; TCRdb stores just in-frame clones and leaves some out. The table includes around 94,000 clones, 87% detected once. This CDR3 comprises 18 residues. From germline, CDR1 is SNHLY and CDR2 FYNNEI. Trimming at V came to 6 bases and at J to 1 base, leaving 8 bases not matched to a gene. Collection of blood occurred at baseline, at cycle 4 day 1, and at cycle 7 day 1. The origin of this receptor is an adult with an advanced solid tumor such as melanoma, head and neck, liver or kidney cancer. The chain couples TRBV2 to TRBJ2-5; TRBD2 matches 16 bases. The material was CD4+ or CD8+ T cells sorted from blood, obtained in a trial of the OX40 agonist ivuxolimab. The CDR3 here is CASSVPGLAGGPQETQYF. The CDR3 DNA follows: TGTGCCAGCAGCGTCCCGGGACTAGCGGGGGGGCCCCAAGAGACCCAGTACTTC.